The present TCR beta chain was sequenced within a study of blood T cell repertoires in COVID-19. Those enrolled, adults aged about 18 to 89 years, came from roughly 22 US areas. In assigning cohorts, the study relied on participant-reported clinical history. Under the authors' procedure: Reference gene primers were amplified, and this amplification served to estimate nucleated cell counts. The repertoire was sequenced with immunoSEQ multiplex PCR; TCRdb's copy has only in-frame clones and lacks some. The DNA gave D and trimming, while V, J and clone size come from that table. The data contain roughly 250,000 clones, approximately 91% of them singletons. This sequence originates from a woman between 40 and 55 years old with acute COVID-19. Sequenced sample: PBMCs or T cells enriched from blood (not recorded which).

Here the CDR3 DNA reads TGTGCCAGCAGTTTAAGCGGGAGGGCCTCGAGGGAGCAGTACTTC. Translated: CASSLSGRASREQYF. V gene TRBV27 combines with J gene TRBJ2-7; TRBD2 matches at 10 bases. The CDR3 has 15 residues. Trimming cost V 2 bases and J 7 bases; bases outside gene matches: 8. CDR1 and CDR2 from the germline V gene are MNHEY and SMNVEV (reference sequence).